What follows are 23 T cell receptor beta chains derived from one specimen sequenced in a study of blood T cell repertoires in COVID-19. Libraries were prepared by immunoSEQ multiplex PCR; TCRdb keeps only in-frame clonotypes and omits some of them. The top ten clones hold roughly 4.2% of a sample with approximately 100,000 clones, 80% to 90% of them seen once. Sequences were obtained from peripheral blood. The receptors come from a human donor with COVID-19, enrolled during active disease. The donor label of this sample is uncertain.

The chain employs TRBV7-8 and TRBJ2-7; D remains ambiguous. V was shortened by 4 bases and J by 4 bases, with 5 bases between the two germline ends. The germline V gene encodes CDR1 SGHVS and CDR2 FQNEAQ. CDR3 length equals 11 residues. The CDR3 reads CASSSYYEQYF. The CDR3 DNA follows: TGTGCCAGCAGCTCCTATTACGAGCAGTACTTC. Combining the CDR3 with reference TRBV7-8 and TRBJ2-7 gives the whole variable domain GAGVSQSPRYKVAKRGQDVALRCDPISGHVSLFWYQQALGQGPEFLTYFQNEAQLDKSGLPSDRFFAERPEGSVSTLKIQRTQQEDSAVYLCASSSYYEQYFGPGTRLTVT.

This chain uses TRBV7-3 with TRBJ1-2, with 11 bases matching TRBD1. The CDR3 sequence is 14 residues long. Germline loops: CDR1 SGHTA, CDR2 FQGTGA. V was pared by 5 bases and J by 8 bases, with 7 bases of the junction left unmatched. The CDR3 sequence is CASSPGQGDRGYTF. In nucleotides, the CDR3 is TGTGCCAGCAGCCCGGGACAGGGGGATCGGGGCTACACCTTC.

The genes are TRBV3-1 (or the pseudogene TRBV3-2) and TRBJ2-5, with 12 bases that match TRBD2. Looked up from germline, CDR1 is LGHDT and CDR2 is YNNKEL (reference sequence). The CDR3 length is 15 residues. After removal of 4 bases from V and 5 bases from J, the junction contained 5 bases not matched to a gene. The CDR3 nucleotides are TGTGCCAGCAGCCCGACTAGCGGGAGAGGGGAGACCCAGTACTTC. It encodes CASSPTSGRGETQYF.

J is TRBJ2-5 and V is TRBV7-7, with D tentatively TRBD2 (5 bases). V lost 3 bases and J 5 bases, leaving 13 bases between the germline ends. In germline, CDR1 is SSHAT, CDR2 FNYEAQ (reference sequence). This CDR3 comprises 14 residues. This chain's CDR3 is CASSFGPGVETQYF. The CDR3 DNA is TGTGCCAGCAGCTTTGGGCCCGGGGTGGAGACCCAGTACTTC.

The V gene is TRBV5-1, the J gene TRBJ1-4; maybe TRBD1 (6 bases). The germline V and J ends were trimmed by 1 base and 2 bases, with 9 bases remaining between them. The CDR3 spans 15 residues. From germline, CDR1 is SGHRS and CDR2 YFSETQ. The CDR3 region is CASSLTGYTNEKLFF. The CDR3 bases are TGCGCCAGCAGCTTGACAGGGTACACTAATGAAAAACTGTTTTTT.

The CDR3 loop is CASSQVGGSNQPQHF. The CDR3 bases are TGTGCCAGCAGCCAAGTAGGGGGAAGCAATCAGCCCCAGCATTTT. This chain links TRBV3-1 (or the pseudogene TRBV3-2) with TRBJ1-5; tentatively, D is TRBD1 (6 bases). Germline V gene sequence: CDR1 LGHDT, CDR2 YNNKEL (reference sequence). CDR3 length equals 15 residues. V shed 1 base and J shed 1 base, with 8 bases lying between them.

This clone has a single count. This sequence joins TRBV30 and TRBJ2-7, with 14 positions matching TRBD2. This CDR3 is built from 15 residues. The germline CDR1 and CDR2 sequences are GTSNPN and SVGIG (reference sequence). Trimming cost V 3 bases and J 5 bases; bases outside gene matches: 6. In DNA form, the CDR3 reads TGTGCCTGGAGCGCCGGGACTAGCGGGAGAGACGAGCAGTACTTC. Its translation is CAWSAGTSGRDEQYF.

The V call is TRBV6-4, the J call TRBJ2-2; D call uncertain. The CDR3 sequence is 14 residues long. CDR1 and CDR2 (germline): MRHNA, SNTAGT. V lost 0 bases, J lost 3 bases, and 5 bases lay in between. DNA of the CDR3: TGTGCCAGCAGTGACTCAGGAGACACCGGGGAGCTGTTTTTT. This translates into CASSDSGDTGELFF.

J is TRBJ1-1 and V is TRBV5-4; 12 bases fit TRBD1. CDR1 SGHNT and CDR2 YYREEE come from the germline V gene (reference sequence). The CDR3 runs to 14 residues. V trimming: 5 bases; J trimming: 7 bases; junction bases outside the gene matches: 6. CDR3 residues: CASRGQGAGNEAFF. CDR3 nucleotides: TGTGCCAGCAGGGGACAGGGGGCAGGGAATGAAGCTTTCTTT.

The rearrangement joins TRBV9 to TRBJ1-5, with TRBD1 as a possible D gene (5 bases). Trimming took off 0 bases at V and 3 bases at J, with 7 bases between the two ends. Germline loops: CDR1 SGDLS, CDR2 YYNGEE. The CDR3 loop spans 14 amino acids. The CDR3: CASSVAGHNQPQHF. In DNA, the CDR3 is TGTGCCAGCAGCGTAGCAGGGCACAATCAGCCCCAGCATTTT.

The chain has TRBV3-1 (or the pseudogene TRBV3-2) and TRBJ2-2; a weak D match, TRBD1 (6 bases). V was clipped by 0 bases and J by 7 bases, with 9 bases between them. The CDR3 extends over 14 amino acids. Germline V CDR1 and CDR2: LGHDT, YNNKEL (reference sequence). The CDR3 nucleotides read TGTGCCAGCAGCCAAGATACAGGGATCGGGGAGCTGTTTTTT. Translation: CASSQDTGIGELFF.

The rearrangement joins TRBV15 to TRBJ1-4; D not resolved. The CDR3 has 13 residues. The V end was cut by 6 bases, the J end by 4 bases, with 9 bases between. The germline CDR1 and CDR2 sequences are LNHNV and YYDKDF (reference sequence). CDR3 DNA sequence: TGTGCCACCAGTGAGGGTGGTAATGAAAAACTGTTTTTT. It yields the protein CATSEGGNEKLFF. The full variable domain, rest sourced from reference TRBV15 and TRBJ1-4, is DAMVIQNPRYQVTQFGKPVTLSCSQTLNHNVMYWYQQKSSQAPKLLFHYYDKDFNNEADTPDNFQSRRPNTSFCFLDIRSPGLGDTAMYLCATSEGGNEKLFFGSGTQLSVL.

The rearrangement links TRBV5-1 to TRBJ1-1; tentatively, D is TRBD1 (6 bases). V gave up 4 bases and J gave up 3 bases, with 13 bases separating them. The CDR3 has 14 amino acids. Germline CDR1 SGHRS, CDR2 YFSETQ. The CDR3 bases are TGCGCCAGCAGCCCTCAGGGGTGGGACACTGAAGCTTTCTTT. It codes for CASSPQGWDTEAFF.

This chain links TRBV2 with TRBJ1-5; D is possibly TRBD1 (5 bases). Trimming removed 6 bases at V and 0 bases at J, with 9 bases between. CDR3 length: 14 amino acids. Germline CDR1 reads SNHLY; CDR2 reads FYNNEI. DNA of the CDR3: TGTGCCAGCAGCCGACAGTATAGCAATCAGCCCCAGCATTTT. Translation gives CASSRQYSNQPQHF.

The chain couples TRBV5-1 to TRBJ1-3; tentatively, D is TRBD1 (5 bases). The length of the CDR3 is 15 residues. Germline loops: CDR1 SGHRS, CDR2 YFSETQ. V lost 3 bases, J lost 2 bases, and 12 bases lay in between. Written as DNA, the CDR3 is TGCGCCAGCAGCTCGGAGGGGTCGGCTGGAAACACCATATATTTT. This gives the protein CASSSEGSAGNTIYF.

The chain's CDR3 is CASSTTSTASEKLFF. In DNA form, the CDR3 reads TGTGCCAGCTCAACGACCTCGACAGCGTCCGAAAAACTGTTTTTT. The rearrangement joins TRBV18 to TRBJ1-4, with D tentatively TRBD1 (5 bases). CDR1 is KGHSH and CDR2 is LQKENI in the germline V gene. V was clipped by 5 bases and J by 8 bases, with 18 bases between them. This CDR3 region has 15 residues.

The chain joins TRBV19 to TRBJ1-3; no clear D. Germline CDR1 reads LNHDA; CDR2 reads SQIVND (reference sequence). Trimming removed 3 bases at V and 3 bases at J, with 12 bases between. The CDR3 sequence is 15 residues long. The CDR3 nucleotides are TGTGCCAGTAGTATGGCGAGGGCTAGTGGAAACACCATATATTTT. Translating it yields CASSMARASGNTIYF.

The chain is built from TRBV14 and TRBJ2-1; D call uncertain. Germline CDR1 SGHDN, CDR2 FVKESK. This CDR3 comprises 16 residues. V shed 2 bases and J shed 2 bases, with 13 bases lying between them. The CDR3: CASSQLLEPTYNEQFF. The DNA of the CDR3 is TGTGCCAGCAGCCAACTTCTGGAGCCCACCTACAATGAGCAGTTCTTC.

V gene TRBV5-4 combines with J gene TRBJ1-3; 8 nucleotides align to TRBD1. Germline trimming cut 3 bases from V and 7 bases from J; bases unmatched to any gene: 9. This CDR3 comprises 15 residues. In germline, CDR1 is SGHNT, CDR2 YYREEE (reference sequence). CDR3 sequence: CASSSLDRAENTIYF. CDR3 coding DNA: TGTGCCAGCAGCTCACTGGACAGGGCAGAGAACACCATATATTTT.

This chain connects TRBV6-5 to TRBJ2-7, with 9 bases aligning to TRBD2. The CDR3 consists of 14 residues. Trimming removed 7 bases from V and 6 bases from J; junction bases left unmatched: 10. Germline V gives CDR1 MNHEY, CDR2 SVGAGI. The CDR3 spells CASNNIAGVSEQYF. Here the CDR3 DNA reads TGTGCCAGCAATAATATAGCGGGAGTAAGCGAGCAGTACTTC.

This clone was detected a few times. CDR3 residues: CSVGLSGQGIGYTF. Here the CDR3 DNA reads TGCAGCGTGGGACTATCAGGACAGGGTATTGGCTACACCTTC. The rearrangement joins TRBV29-1 to TRBJ1-2; 8 bases fit TRBD1. The CDR3 is made up of 14 amino acids. Germline V lookup: CDR1 SQVTM, CDR2 ANQGSEA. Trimming at V came to 6 bases and at J to 7 bases, leaving 13 bases not matched to a gene.

This clone has a single count. J is TRBJ2-1 and V is TRBV6-4; TRBD2 matches 8 bases. Germline assignment: CDR1 MRHNA and CDR2 SNTAGT. Losses at the gene ends were 0 bases for V and 4 bases for J; bases not matched to a gene: 2. The CDR3 has 15 amino acids. The CDR3 DNA follows: TGTGCCAGCAGTGACTCGGCTAGCGGGTACAATGAGCAGTTCTTC. This gives the protein CASSDSASGYNEQFF.

This clone showed up just a few times. The chain joins TRBV7-9 to TRBJ1-2, with D tentatively TRBD1 (5 bases). The ends were cut back, 1 base at V and 4 bases at J, with 10 bases in the middle. CDR3 length: 14 amino acids. Per germline, CDR1 SEHNR and CDR2 FQNEAQ (reference sequence). CDR3 DNA: TGTGCCAGCAGCTTAGGTTCAGGGCCCTATGGCTACACCTTC. Amino acids: CASSLGSGPYGYTF.